The 27 T cell receptor beta chains presented below share a single source sample, sequenced in a study of post-analysis software for immune sequencing data. Broader study findings: Four to six TRBV segments were more frequent in patients than controls; TRBV5-6, TRBV5-1 and TRBV20-1 belonged to this group.

Every TCR beta cDNA library bore unique molecular identifiers. TCRdb re-called the PCR reads with MiXCR, one entry per CDR3 protein. This sample yields approximately 260,000 distinct CDR3 sequences, of which around 34% are seen a single time; around 5.2% belongs to the top ten. No antigens are known for them. Sequenced sample: blood. The receptors stem from a girl aged 10 to 17 with multiple sclerosis.

Regarding this clonotype: Possible read error: a much larger clone is one base away. This sequence joins TRBV27 and TRBJ2-7; TRBD1 might be the D (5 bases). Per germline, CDR1 MNHEY and CDR2 SMNVEV (reference sequence). V was trimmed by 3 bases and J by 7 bases, leaving 16 bases between them. This CDR3 has 14 residues. CDR3 bases: TGTGCCAGCAGTTTCCCGCCAGGGTCCAATGAGCAGTACTTC. Residues: CASSFPPGSNEQYF.

The chain uses TRBV5-1 and TRBJ2-7; 9 bases line up with TRBD1. Germline trimming cut 3 bases from V and 2 bases from J; bases unmatched to any gene: 3. The germline gives CDR1 SGHRS, CDR2 YFSETQ. CDR3 length: 14 amino acids. Here the CDR3 reads CASSSTGGPYEQYF. The CDR3 DNA reads as TGCGCCAGCAGCTCGACAGGGGGTCCCTACGAGCAGTACTTC.

This clonotype was detected only a few times. V usage is TRBV21-1 and J usage is TRBJ2-2. TRBV21-1 is a pseudogene segment. The CDR3 has 13 residues. The DNA for the CDR3 is TGTGCCAGCAGCAACGGGAACACCGGGGAGCTGTTTTTT. It encodes CASSNGNTGELFF.

This clonotype was observed at least ten times. The chain uses TRBV3-1 and TRBJ2-3, with D maybe TRBD2 (6 bases). CDR3 length: 15 residues. V dropped 4 bases and J dropped 0 bases, with 11 bases sitting between them. The germline CDR1 and CDR2 sequences are LGHDT and YNNKEL (reference sequence). The DNA of the CDR3 is TGTGCCAGCAGCCCGGGAGTCTACAGCACAGATACGCAGTATTTT. This translates into CASSPGVYSTDTQYF.

V gene TRBV7-2 combines with J gene TRBJ1-1; a weak D match, TRBD1 (5 bases). This CDR3 has 13 residues. Germline CDR1 SGHTA, CDR2 FQGNSA. The ends were cut back, 3 bases at V and 4 bases at J, with 9 bases in the middle. The CDR3 protein is CASSFWDLTEAFF. The CDR3 DNA is TGTGCCAGCAGCTTCTGGGACCTCACTGAAGCTTTCTTT. Together with reference TRBV7-2 and TRBJ1-1, the CDR3 gives the full variable domain: GAGVSQSPSNKVTEKGKDVELRCDPISGHTALYWYRQSLGQGLEFLIYFQGNSAPDKSGLPSDRFSAERTGGSVSTLTIQRTQQEDSAVYLCASSFWDLTEAFFGQGTRLTVV.

A word on this clonotype: The junction differs from germline at one of its ends, possibly a read error. The chain carries TRBV6-1 and TRBJ1-1; no definite D call. CDR3 length equals 15 residues. CDR1 is MNHNS and CDR2 is SASEGT in the germline V gene. CDR3 sequence reads: CVSSIQRTENTEAFF. CDR3 DNA sequence: TGTGTCAGCAGTATACAACGGACGGAGAACACTGAAGCTTTCTTT.

The genes are TRBV12-3 or TRBV12-4 and TRBJ2-7; 11 bases agree with TRBD1. This CDR3 spans 15 amino acids. V shed 6 bases, J shed 2 bases, and the junction held 6 bases outside the gene matches. The CDR3: CASRLTGQGAYEQYF. The CDR3 coding sequence is TGTGCCAGCAGATTAACGGGACAGGGGGCCTACGAGCAGTACTTC.

This clonotype was recorded at least ten times. The genes are TRBV3-1 and TRBJ2-4, with 11 bases matching TRBD2. V lost 4 bases and J lost 0; bases outside the gene matches: 2. The CDR3 consists of 16 residues. Germline CDR1 and CDR2: LGHDT and YNNKEL (reference sequence). The DNA for the CDR3 is TGTGCCAGCAGCCCGGGACTAGCGGCAGCCAAAAACATTCAGTACTTC. Translation: CASSPGLAAAKNIQYF.

This clonotype was seen at least ten times. The chain is built from TRBV4-2 and TRBJ2-1, with TRBD2 matching over 12 bases. CDR1 and CDR2 from the germline V gene are LGHNA and YNFKEQ. The CDR3 consists of 15 residues. V lost 1 base and J lost 5; bases outside the gene matches: 0. CDR3 loop: CASSQGTSGNNEQFF. CDR3 coding DNA: TGTGCCAGCAGCCAAGGGACTAGCGGGAACAATGAGCAGTTCTTC.

This clonotype has at least ten counts. V is TRBV2 and J is TRBJ1-5, with TRBD1 matching over 9 bases. J gave up 2 bases and V 6 bases, and 5 bases lay outside the gene matches. Germline loops: CDR1 SNHLY, CDR2 FYNNEI. The CDR3 totals 15 residues. CDR3 protein: CASRSGTGRNQPQHF. CDR3 DNA: TGTGCCAGCAGGTCCGGGACAGGGCGCAATCAGCCCCAGCATTTT.

The CDR3 coding sequence is TGTGCCAGCAGTACTGACAGGGAAAATGGCTACACCTTC. Its protein product is CASSTDRENGYTF. V usage is TRBV28 and J usage is TRBJ1-2, with 7 bases fitting TRBD1. Looked up from germline, CDR1 is MDHEN and CDR2 is SYDVKM. The CDR3 contains 13 residues. V dropped 5 bases and J dropped 6; count of bases not matched to a gene: 6.

Concerning this clonotype: A much more abundant neighbour one base away suggests this may be a read error. This chain uses TRBV12-3 or TRBV12-4 with TRBJ2-3; D possibly corresponds to TRBD1 (6 bases). V was clipped by 10 bases and J by 9 bases, with 17 bases between them. This CDR3 contains 12 residues. The CDR3 reads CAIPLGGPTQYF. DNA of the CDR3: TGTGCCATCCCCCTAGGGGGACCGACGCAGTATTTT.

Comment on this clonotype: This may come from a read error, since a much larger clone is one base off. The rearrangement links TRBV10-2 to TRBJ2-5, with D tentatively TRBD2 (6 bases). This CDR3 has 13 residues. CDR1 is WSHSY, CDR2 SAAADI, per germline. V lost 5 bases to trimming and J lost 11 bases, with 18 bases between them. CDR3 coding DNA: TGCGCCAGCAGTCGGGACTTCGACAATGAGCAGTACTTC. Translation gives CASSRDFDNEQYF.

This clonotype was picked up many times. The CDR3 protein is CASSVPGTETEAFF. CDR3 coding DNA: TGTGCCAGCAGTGTCCCCGGGACGGAGACTGAAGCTTTCTTT. The V gene is TRBV25-1, the J gene TRBJ1-1; a possible D gene is TRBD1 (5 bases). Germline V gives CDR1 MGHDK, CDR2 SYGVNS. The CDR3 runs to 14 residues. V was pared by 4 bases and J by 5 bases, with 14 bases between. The variable domain in full, completed from reference TRBV25-1 and TRBJ1-1, reads EADIYQTPRYLVIGTGKKITLECSQTMGHDKMYWYQQDPGMELHLIHYSYGVNSTEKGDLSSESTVSRIRTEHFPLTLESARPSHTSQYLCASSVPGTETEAFFGQGTRLTVV.

This clonotype came up many times. This chain uses TRBV5-1 with TRBJ2-3, with D uncertain. This CDR3 is built from 13 residues. The germline CDR1 and CDR2 sequences are SGHRS and YFSETQ. Trimming removed 0 bases from V and 1 base from J, with 3 bases in between. Here the CDR3 reads CASSLEGTDTQYF. The CDR3 bases are TGCGCCAGCAGCTTGGAGGGCACAGATACGCAGTATTTT.

Regarding this clonotype: This may be a read error, as it is one base from a much larger clone. This rearrangement joins TRBV12-3 or TRBV12-4 to TRBJ2-1; possibly TRBD2 for D (6 bases). This CDR3 spans 14 amino acids. The DNA for the CDR3 is TGTGCCGGCAGCGGGCCCACCGGATACAATGAGCAGTTCTTC. Amino acid sequence: CAGSGPTGYNEQFF.

CDR3 amino acids: CASSSDSVGNTIYF. The CDR3 DNA is TGTGCCAGCAGCTCGGACAGCGTTGGCAACACCATATATTTT. The chain employs TRBV7-9 and TRBJ1-3; TRBD1 might be the D (6 bases). The V and J ends lost 4 bases and 7 bases respectively, with 14 bases between them. In germline, CDR1 is SEHNR, CDR2 FQNEAQ (reference sequence). This CDR3 region has 14 residues. The entire variable domain, with the rest obtained from reference TRBV7-9 and TRBJ1-3, is as follows: DTGVSQNPRHKITKRGQNVTFRCDPISEHNRLYWYRQTLGQGPEFLTYFQNEAQLEKSRLLSDRFSAERPKGSFSTLEIQRTEQGDSAMYLCASSSDSVGNTIYFGEGSWLTVV.

At least ten counts were recorded for this clonotype. The chain couples TRBV7-6 to TRBJ1-4; D gene unclear. Per germline, CDR1 SGHVS and CDR2 FNYEAQ. Trimming took off 5 bases at V and 6 bases at J, with 13 bases between the two ends. The CDR3 runs to 14 residues. The DNA of the CDR3 is TGTGCCAGCAGCCCCCCCGGGCCGTATGAAAAACTGTTTTTT. Its protein is CASSPPGPYEKLFF.

The chain uses TRBV24-1 and TRBJ2-2, with a weak D call TRBD1 (5 bases). The germline V gene encodes CDR1 KGHDR and CDR2 SFDVKD. Deletions cut 4 bases from V and 3 bases from J, with 11 bases between. The CDR3 has 15 residues. CDR3 amino acids: CATSDRAPDTGELFF. The CDR3 DNA is TGTGCCACCAGTGACAGGGCGCCTGACACCGGGGAGCTGTTTTTT.

The rearrangement links TRBV7-2 to TRBJ1-1, with TRBD1 identical over 8 bases. The CDR3 sequence is 17 residues long. From germline, CDR1 is SGHTA and CDR2 FQGNSA. The V and J ends lost 2 bases and 1 base, in that order; junction bases with no gene match: 9. In nucleotides, the CDR3 is TGTGCCAGCAGCTTACACCGACAGGGGACCTCGAACACTGAAGCTTTCTTT. Its translation: CASSLHRQGTSNTEAFF. Using reference TRBV7-2 and TRBJ1-1 for the parts outside the CDR3, the full variable domain is GAGVSQSPSNKVTEKGKDVELRCDPISGHTALYWYRQSLGQGLEFLIYFQGNSAPDKSGLPSDRFSAERTGGSVSTLTIQRTQQEDSAVYLCASSLHRQGTSNTEAFFGQGTRLTVV.

This clonotype has a count of ten or more. The chain is built from TRBV15 and TRBJ2-5, with unresolved D. The CDR3 runs to 13 residues. Germline loops: CDR1 LNHNV, CDR2 YYDKDF (reference sequence). V lost 1 base and J 0 bases, leaving 3 bases between the germline ends. CDR3 coding DNA: TGTGCCACCAGCAGAGGGGACCAAGAGACCCAGTACTTC. Protein sequence: CATSRGDQETQYF.

V and J are TRBV20-1 and TRBJ2-1; maybe TRBD1 (5 bases). The germline V gene encodes CDR1 DFQATT and CDR2 SNEGSKA (reference sequence). V lost 2 bases and J lost 9, with 17 bases in between. The CDR3 spans 14 residues. For the CDR3, the DNA is TGCAGTGCTAGAAGGGGAAGCCAGTTCGCTGAGCAGTTCTTC. Protein product: CSARRGSQFAEQFF.

This clonotype showed up just once. The V call is TRBV11-2, the J call TRBJ1-3; tentatively, D is TRBD1 (6 bases). The V gene's germline CDR1 is SGHAT and CDR2 FQNNGV. The CDR3 runs to 17 residues. Deletions cut 2 bases from V and 5 bases from J, with 19 bases between. In DNA, the CDR3 is TGTGCCAGCAGCTTAAACCGGGGGGCCGGAGTTCGAAACACCATATATTTT. Amino acids: CASSLNRGAGVRNTIYF.

This clonotype has a count of ten or more. The chain links TRBV6-1 to TRBJ2-1; the D gene is possibly TRBD2 (7 bases). V was trimmed by 2 bases and J by 10 bases, leaving 18 bases between them. This CDR3 is built from 15 residues. The V gene's germline CDR1 is MNHNS and CDR2 SASEGT. CDR3 DNA sequence: TGTGCCAGCAGTGAAAGTGGGGGGGGCCACGGCGAGCAGTTCTTC. Amino acids: CASSESGGGHGEQFF.

Concerning this clonotype: A read error is possible here, since a much larger clone lies one base away. V and J are TRBV20-1 and TRBJ2-1; tentatively, D is TRBD1 (6 bases). The germline gives CDR1 DFQATT, CDR2 SNEGSKA (reference sequence). CDR3 length: 13 residues. Trimming left V 6 bases short and J 8 bases short, with 17 bases between. Written as DNA, the CDR3 is TGCAGTGCCGCCCAGGGGATATACGATGAGCAGTTCTTC. This sequence encodes CSAAQGIYDEQFF.

This clonotype showed up many times. The J gene is TRBJ2-3, the V gene TRBV12-3 or TRBV12-4; D unclear. The CDR3 is made up of 14 amino acids. With 3 bases removed from V and 5 bases from J, the gap between germline ends came to 12 bases. The CDR3 sequence: CASSFLRAKDTQYF. The CDR3 coding sequence is TGTGCCAGCAGTTTTCTTCGGGCAAAAGATACGCAGTATTTT.

The sample holds many counts of this clonotype. J is TRBJ2-1 and V is TRBV7-9, with 9 bases fitting TRBD1. CDR1 is SEHNR, CDR2 FQNEAQ, per germline (reference sequence). This CDR3 region has 19 residues. V trimming: 1 base; J trimming: 4 bases; junction bases outside the gene matches: 14. The CDR3 region has the DNA TGTGCCAGCAGCTTAGACTCGCTAACAGGGGGCAGACATTACAATGAGCAGTTCTTC. It is translated as CASSLDSLTGGRHYNEQFF.